The sequence of this T cell receptor (beta chain) was determined in a study of T-cell memory formation after mild COVID-19 (dated by TCRdb to 2020 to 2022). Broadly, across the study: TCR sequence clusters from the two donors were found to be largely donor specific. Longitudinal TCRalpha and TCRbeta repertoire sequencing tracked T-cell clones expanding and contracting after mild COVID-19 in a couple of donors. The cohort was made up of two young adult volunteers, one female and one male, who were previously healthy. Study-level results and caveats: Contracting CD4+ clones appeared mostly in the CM and EM memory subsets, whereas CD8+ clones were enriched in EMRA. From day 15 to 85, contracting clones showed balanced CD4/CD8 phenotypes, whereas a second wave of clones that expanded from day 15 to 37 leaned towards CD4+. Some responding clones were detected in pre-infection memory, which suggested that pre-existing cross-reactive memory T cells had joined the SARS-CoV-2 response. Only two mild cases were covered by the study, and larger cohorts that include severe cases with pre-infection samples were considered necessary. SARS-CoV-2 specificity was not confirmed for the second-wave clones peaking on day 37.

Ficoll-Paque density gradient centrifugation was used to isolate PBMCs. Sequencer: Illumina NovaSeq 6000. Using 5'RACE with constant-segment primers, TCRalpha and TCRbeta cDNA libraries were constructed, with sample barcodes and unique molecular identifiers added in the process. RNA was extracted from every sample with Trizol reagent. Library amplification was performed in two PCR steps, and a second sample barcode and Illumina TruSeq adapters were introduced in the second step. Sequencing of the libraries was done on an Illumina NovaSeq, producing 2 x 150 bp paired-end reads. Per the original workflow: Demultiplexing of reads and collapsing into UMI-guided consensus sequences were performed with migec v1.2.7. With mixcr v2.1.11, UMI consensuses were aligned to TRA and TRB V and J templates and assembled into clonotypes. A clonotype was counted as expanded or contracted only if both edgeR and NoisET called the change significant, with noise models trained on biological replicates. For edgeR calls, a false discovery rate-adjusted p below 0.01 and a log2 fold-change threshold of 1 were applied. As an exploratory analysis of dynamics, PCA with hierarchical clustering was applied to max-normalized trajectories of the 1000 most abundant clonotypes. The CD4 or CD8 phenotype of responding clones was assigned using the separately sequenced CD4+ and CD8+ repertoires. In TCRdb, the public reads were trimmed at Q25 with fastp and aligned with MiXCR, with productive beta chains retained. For every CDR3 protein sequence, its rows merge into one entry that carries the most common genes and DNA. The V and J calls and clone size come from TCRdb's table, not from the authors' own analysis. In all, the sample holds roughly 560,000 distinct CDR3 sequences, and about 20% of those were seen once. The ten largest make up under 15% of the sample.

About this clonotype itself: The antigen it recognizes is unknown. No quality values exist for individual bases; no much larger clone is one base distant.

From cysteine to phenylalanine, the CDR3 is 16 amino acids long. Only CDR3 DNA is held: 48 bases, read in frame from base 1. Recombination connected TRBV12-1 to TRBJ2-5. TRBV12-1 is reported as a pseudogene. This TCR was sampled from an adult woman who had mild COVID-19 (a few samples of this study predate the infection). The sample titles of this study are shuffled in the database, so cell type and time point are left out; the donor was told from shared clones. What was sequenced was PBMCs or a T cell subset sorted from them (not recorded which). CDR3 loop: CASNLWETEDQETQYF. The DNA is as follows: TGTGCCAGCAACCTTTGGGAGACCGAAGATCAAGAGACCCAGTACTTC.